A selection of T cell receptor beta chains follows, all from one sample in a study of cytomegalovirus exposure and HLA in healthy donors. Produced via immunoSEQ multiplex PCR; TCRdb's table is partial and in-frame only. The repertoire consists of nearly 110,000 clones, with around 80% occurring once and the leading ten covering roughly 3.4%. Input material: PBMCs. The receptors stem from a man between 60 and 70 years old in good health and CMV-seronegative. The CDR3 runs from the conserved cysteine through the conserved F or W. Each record gives: V gene, clone size, J gene, CDR3 protein. Clone size appears in some rows only: once, few, many, or a class for an expanded clone.

TRBV2	-	TRBJ2-5	CASSLQGLQETQYF
TRBV28	-	TRBJ1-2	CASTLRVAGGNYGYTF
TRBV6-1	-	TRBJ2-2	CANSGRQGARTGELFF
TRBV20-1	-	TRBJ2-5	CSAPIETQYF
TRBV6-1	once	TRBJ1-5	CASIAQVSNQPQHF
TRBV7-2	-	TRBJ1-4	CASSSQSGRVEKLFF
TRBV5-1	-	TRBJ2-1	CASSSGTSGGEEQFF
TRBV11-2	-	TRBJ2-7	CASSLVVDSPYEQYF
TRBV28	-	TRBJ1-4	CASSFMGQTNEKLFF
TRBV7-2	-	TRBJ2-3	CASILGGGRGDTQYF
TRBV7-2	-	TRBJ1-5	CASSLKAAGGYQPQHF
TRBV5-4	-	TRBJ2-2	CASSLMSGTGELFF
TRBV7-6	-	TRBJ2-5	CASSLAAGGGGETQYF
TRBV7-3	-	TRBJ1-1	CASRKTENTEAFF
TRBV7-2	-	TRBJ1-2	CASSYTGAGYGYTF
TRBV7-9	-	TRBJ1-4	CASSLGSDSRLSEKLFF
TRBV7-2	few	TRBJ1-6	CASSFIVKGARSPLHF
TRBV28	-	TRBJ1-5	CASRGEGENQPQHF
TRBV12-5	-	TRBJ2-1	CASGLWPSINEQFF
TRBV9	-	TRBJ1-2	CASSGDSFVGYTF
TRBV10-3	-	TRBJ1-2	CAISEQGIYYGYTF
TRBV9	-	TRBJ2-3	CASSVGLAGVTDTQYF
TRBV7-9	few	TRBJ1-4	CASEPGVGEKLFF
TRBV5-4	-	TRBJ1-2	CASSFGTAYGYTF
TRBV5-1	-	TRBJ2-2	CASSKRTANTGELFF
TRBV27	-	TRBJ2-1	CASSRNPGVYYNEQFF
TRBV6-6	-	TRBJ1-6	CASSRRDSLDLHF
TRBV10-3	-	TRBJ1-4	CAISTGTENEKLFF
TRBV19	-	TRBJ1-1	CASSIQGENTEAFF
TRBV5-1	-	TRBJ2-5	CASSSPELIQETQYF
TRBV6-6	few	TRBJ1-2	CASVDRGSFYGYTF
TRBV28	-	TRBJ1-5	CASRTGSQPQHF
TRBV7-3	-	TRBJ2-3	CASSLSSVDTQYF
TRBV4-3	-	TRBJ2-5	CASSQSAGLAGGMAGTQYF
TRBV13	few	TRBJ1-1	CASSSREGTEAFF
TRBV7-2	-	TRBJ1-2	CASSRTWDRGNYGYTF
TRBV15	-	TRBJ1-1	CATSRNRGRLGTEAFF
TRBV11-2	-	TRBJ2-5	CASSAMDRGQYF
TRBV9	-	TRBJ2-1	CASSVGDTTEQFF
TRBV27	-	TRBJ2-7	CASSLTGPYEQYF
TRBV9	-	TRBJ2-5	CASSVEVRQGETQYF
TRBV29-1	-	TRBJ1-3	CSVEPGQGNTIYF
TRBV30	-	TRBJ2-7	CAWGQGYEQYF
TRBV18	-	TRBJ1-1	CASSLDRDAFF
TRBV30	-	TRBJ1-4	CAWGGATNEKLFF
TRBV27	-	TRBJ2-3	CASSHPQGSSTDTQYF
TRBV6-1	-	TRBJ2-5	CASSDGRISGSIRETQYF
TRBV4-2	-	TRBJ1-1	CASSQDGGVRVNTEAFF
TRBV19	-	TRBJ1-6	CASSRWTGSGSPLHF
TRBV5-6	-	TRBJ1-4	CASSLYTAVYEKLFF
TRBV6-1	-	TRBJ2-1	CASSKGQGNEQFF